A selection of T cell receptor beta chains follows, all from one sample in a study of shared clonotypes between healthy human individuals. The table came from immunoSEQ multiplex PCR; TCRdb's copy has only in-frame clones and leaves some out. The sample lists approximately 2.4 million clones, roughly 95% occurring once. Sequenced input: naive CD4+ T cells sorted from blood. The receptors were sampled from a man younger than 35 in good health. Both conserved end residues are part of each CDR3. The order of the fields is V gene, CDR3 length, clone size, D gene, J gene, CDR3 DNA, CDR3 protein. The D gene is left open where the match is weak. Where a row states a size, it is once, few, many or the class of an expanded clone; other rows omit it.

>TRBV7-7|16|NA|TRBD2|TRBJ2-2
TGTGCTAGCAGCGTCATGTCCGGGACTAGCTCCGGGGAGCTGTTTTTT
CASSVMSGTSSGELFF
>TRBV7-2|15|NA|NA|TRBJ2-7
TGTGCCAGCAGCTTAGGGGCCTCGAGCTCCTACGAGCAGTACTTC
CASSLGASSSYEQYF
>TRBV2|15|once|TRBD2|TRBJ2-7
TGTGCCAGCAGTCTCCTTAGCGGGACGGCCTACGAGCAGTACTTC
CASSLLSGTAYEQYF
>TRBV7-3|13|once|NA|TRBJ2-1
TGTGCCAGCAGAGGGGCTTCATACAATGAGCAGTTCTTC
CASRGASYNEQFF
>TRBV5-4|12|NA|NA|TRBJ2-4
TGTGCCAGCAGCAGGGATGACAACATTCAGTACTTC
CASSRDDNIQYF
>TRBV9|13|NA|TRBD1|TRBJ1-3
TGTGCCAGCAGCCCAGACAGGGCGAACACCATATATTTT
CASSPDRANTIYF
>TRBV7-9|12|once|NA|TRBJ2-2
TGTGCCAGCAGCTTGTTTCCCGGGGAGCTGTTTTTT
CASSLFPGELFF
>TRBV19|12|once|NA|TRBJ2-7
TGTGCCAGTAGTCCTGACAGCTACGAGCAGTACTTC
CASSPDSYEQYF
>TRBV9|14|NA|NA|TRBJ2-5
TGTGCCAGCAGCGTAGGGGGTGTACAAGAGACCCAGTACTTC
CASSVGGVQETQYF
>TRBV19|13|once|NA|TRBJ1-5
TGTGCCTCCGGGCAGGGGTTCAATCAGCCCCAGCATTTT
CASGQGFNQPQHF
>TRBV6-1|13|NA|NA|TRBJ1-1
TGTGCCAGCAGGAGAATTTCGGAAACTGAAGCTTTCTTT
CASRRISETEAFF
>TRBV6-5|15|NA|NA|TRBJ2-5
TGTGCCAGCAGTTACGCCCTAGCGAAAAGTGAGACCCAGTACTTC
CASSYALAKSETQYF
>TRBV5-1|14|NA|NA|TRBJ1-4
TGCGCCAGCAGCCCCGAGGCCCCGGATGAAAAACTGTTTTTT
CASSPEAPDEKLFF
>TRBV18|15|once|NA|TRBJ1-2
TGTGCCAGCTCACAGATTGTGGGAGGGCCAGAAGGCTACACCTTC
CASSQIVGGPEGYTF
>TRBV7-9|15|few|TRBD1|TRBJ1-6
TGTGCCAGCAGCAACCGACAGGGCGGTAATTCACCCCTCCACTTT
CASSNRQGGNSPLHF
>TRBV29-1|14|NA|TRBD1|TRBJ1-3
TGCAGCGTTGAAGACAGGGGGCGAGGAAACACCATATATTTT
CSVEDRGRGNTIYF
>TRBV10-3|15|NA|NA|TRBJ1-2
TGTGCCATCAGTGAGTCGAGAGGGACCAACTATGGCTACACCTTC
CAISESRGTNYGYTF
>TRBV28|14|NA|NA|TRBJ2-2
TGTGCCAGCAGGCGGTTCCGGGTCTCCGGGGAGCTGTTTTTT
CASRRFRVSGELFF
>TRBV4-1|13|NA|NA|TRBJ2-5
TGCGCCAGCAGCCAAGTCTTAAAAGAGACCCAGTACTTC
CASSQVLKETQYF
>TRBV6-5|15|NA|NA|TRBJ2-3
TGTGCCAGCAGTTACGATTCCATTGCTACAGATACGCAGTATTTT
CASSYDSIATDTQYF
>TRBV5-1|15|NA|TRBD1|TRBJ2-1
TGCGCCAGCAGCTTGACAGGGGAGTCCTACAATGAGCAGTTCTTC
CASSLTGESYNEQFF
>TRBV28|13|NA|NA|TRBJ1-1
TGTGCCAGCAGTTTCTCAGTGCCCACTGAAGCTTTCTTT
CASSFSVPTEAFF
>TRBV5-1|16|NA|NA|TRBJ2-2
TGCGCCAGCAGCTTGACCGGGACCCAGAACACCGGGGAGCTGTTTTTT
CASSLTGTQNTGELFF
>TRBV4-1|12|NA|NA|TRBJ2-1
TGCGCCAGCAGCCCCCCGGTGGGTGAGCAGTTCTTC
CASSPPVGEQFF
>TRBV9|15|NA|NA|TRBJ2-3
TGTGCCAGCAGCGTAAGTTCGGGGGAAATAGATACGCAGTATTTT
CASSVSSGEIDTQYF
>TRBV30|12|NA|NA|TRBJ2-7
TGTGCCTGGGGTCCCGACCGGGACAACCGGTACTTC
CAWGPDRDNRYF
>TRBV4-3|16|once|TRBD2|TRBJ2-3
TGCGCCAGCAGCCAAGATCGGGCTAGCGGGACAGATACGCAGTATTTT
CASSQDRASGTDTQYF
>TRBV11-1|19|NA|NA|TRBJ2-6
TGTGCCAGCAGCTCGAAGACCCCTCGGAGGGCCTCTGGGGCCAACGTCCTGACTTTC
CASSSKTPRRASGANVLTF
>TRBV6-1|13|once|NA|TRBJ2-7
TGTGCCAGCAGTGAAGGCCCAAAGAACGAGCAGTACTTC
CASSEGPKNEQYF